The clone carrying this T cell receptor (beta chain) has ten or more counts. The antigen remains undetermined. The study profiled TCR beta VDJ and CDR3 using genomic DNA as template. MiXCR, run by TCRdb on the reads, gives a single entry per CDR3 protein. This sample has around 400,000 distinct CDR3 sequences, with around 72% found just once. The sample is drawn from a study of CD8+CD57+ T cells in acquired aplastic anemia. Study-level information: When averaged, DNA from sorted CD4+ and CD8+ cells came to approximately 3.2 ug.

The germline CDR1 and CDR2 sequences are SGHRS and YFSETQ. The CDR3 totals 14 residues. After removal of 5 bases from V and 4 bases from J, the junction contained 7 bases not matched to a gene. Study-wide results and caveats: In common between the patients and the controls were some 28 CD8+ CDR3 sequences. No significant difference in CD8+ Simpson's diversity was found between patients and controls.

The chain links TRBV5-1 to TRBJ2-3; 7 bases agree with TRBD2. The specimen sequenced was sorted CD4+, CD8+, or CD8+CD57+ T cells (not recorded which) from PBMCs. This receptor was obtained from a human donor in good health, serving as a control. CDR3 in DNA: TGCGCCAGCAGGGAGCTAACTAGCGCAGATACGCAGTATTTT. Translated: CASRELTSADTQYF.